This T cell receptor (beta chain) was documented in a study of cytomegalovirus exposure and HLA in healthy donors. PCR employed 60 Vbeta and 13 Jbeta primers. Measured with immunoSEQ multiplex PCR; TCRdb has only the in-frame clones, and not every one. The data show some 150,000 clones, approximately 82% seen once. The CDR3 length is 15 residues. V gave up 4 bases and J gave up 5 bases, with 18 bases separating them. The germline V gene encodes CDR1 MNHEY and CDR2 SMNVEV (reference sequence). This sequence originates from a man aged 40-55 years in good health and CMV-seronegative. Sequencing was performed on PBMCs. V gene TRBV27 combines with J gene TRBJ2-7; D not certain. CDR3 amino acids: CASSSNTVPTNEQYF. For the CDR3, the DNA is TGTGCCAGCAGTTCTAACACAGTGCCCACGAACGAGCAGTACTTC.